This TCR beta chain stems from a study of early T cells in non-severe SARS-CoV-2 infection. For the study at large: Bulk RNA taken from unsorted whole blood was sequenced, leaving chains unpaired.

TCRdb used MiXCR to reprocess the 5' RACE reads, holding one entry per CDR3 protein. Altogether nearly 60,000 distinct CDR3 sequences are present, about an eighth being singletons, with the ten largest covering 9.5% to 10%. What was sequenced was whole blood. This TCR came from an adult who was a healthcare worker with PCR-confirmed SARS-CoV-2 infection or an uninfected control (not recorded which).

The CDR3 DNA reads TGCGCCAGCAGCCAAGATTACAGGGGAAACACTGAAGCTTTCTTT. Translating it yields CASSQDYRGNTEAFF. V usage is TRBV4-3 and J usage is TRBJ1-1; 7 bases match TRBD1. This CDR3 has 15 residues. Looked up from germline, CDR1 is LGHNA and CDR2 is YSLEER. V lost 0 bases and J lost 2; bases outside the gene matches: 3.